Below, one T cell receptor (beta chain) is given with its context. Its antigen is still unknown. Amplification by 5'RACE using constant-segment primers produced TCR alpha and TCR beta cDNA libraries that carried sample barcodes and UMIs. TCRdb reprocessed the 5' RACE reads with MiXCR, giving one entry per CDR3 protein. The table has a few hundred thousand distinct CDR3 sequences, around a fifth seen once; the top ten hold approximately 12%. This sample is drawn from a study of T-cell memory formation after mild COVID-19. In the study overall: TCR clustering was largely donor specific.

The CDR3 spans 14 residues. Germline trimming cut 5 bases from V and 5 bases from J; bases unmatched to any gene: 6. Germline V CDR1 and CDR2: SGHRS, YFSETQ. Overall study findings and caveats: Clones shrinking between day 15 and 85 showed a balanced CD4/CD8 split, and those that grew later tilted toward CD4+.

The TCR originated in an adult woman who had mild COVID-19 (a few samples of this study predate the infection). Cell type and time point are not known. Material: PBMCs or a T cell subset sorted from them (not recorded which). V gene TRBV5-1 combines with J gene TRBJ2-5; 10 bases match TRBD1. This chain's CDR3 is CASRKTGGGETQYF. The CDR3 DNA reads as TGCGCCAGCAGAAAGACAGGGGGCGGGGAGACCCAGTACTTC.